The rows below give T cell receptor beta chains drawn from one sample of a study of neurological immune-mediated disorders. TCRdb processed the 5' RACE reads anew with MiXCR; each CDR3 protein has one entry. In the table there are roughly 20,000 distinct CDR3 sequences, roughly 7.5% of which are singletons. The sample comprised CD8+ T cells from blood. Every receptor here comes from a woman aged 25 to 39 with HTLV-1-associated myelopathy (HAM/TSP). The CDR3 runs from the conserved cysteine through the conserved F or W. Each record gives: D gene, V gene, J gene, clone size, CDR3 DNA, CDR3 protein. A D gene is named only where the DNA matches it firmly. Size values are once, few and many counts, or a class for expanded clones, and some rows have none.

.	TRBV5-1	TRBJ2-7	many	TGCGCCAGCAGCTTGGCCAGGCCGCCAGCTTTATACGAGCAGTACTTC	CASSLARPPALYEQYF
TRBD1	TRBV7-9	TRBJ1-1	.	TGTGCCAGCGGGACAGGGGGCACTGAAGCTTTCTTT	CASGTGGTEAFF
TRBD2	TRBV2	TRBJ2-3	many	TGTGCCAGCAGTGAAACGGTTGGAGGTAGCGGGGGGATCACAGATACGCAGTATTTT	CASSETVGGSGGITDTQYF
TRBD2	TRBV11-3	TRBJ2-2	many	TGTGCCAGCAGCGGATCGTGGGCTAGCGGGGACACCGGGGAGCTGTTTTTT	CASSGSWASGDTGELFF
TRBD1	TRBV12-3/TRBV12-4	TRBJ2-1	many	TGTGCCAGCAGTTTAGGGGGACAGGGAGAGTTCTTC	CASSLGGQGEFF
.	TRBV6-6	TRBJ2-1	many	TGTGCCAGCAGTTACGGGTCTAGTGGGGGTGAGCAGTTCTTC	CASSYGSSGGEQFF
TRBD1	TRBV20-1	TRBJ2-7	many	TGCAGTGCTAGAGATCCGGGACAGTCCTACGAGCAGTACTTC	CSARDPGQSYEQYF
TRBD1	TRBV11-3	TRBJ2-5	.	TGTGCCAGCAGCTTAGAACAGGGGGCGTGGGAGACCCAGTACTTC	CASSLEQGAWETQYF
.	TRBV15	TRBJ2-2	medium-sized	TGTGCCACCAGCGGGGGGGCTACAGTGAACACCGGGGAGCTGTTTTTT	CATSGGATVNTGELFF
.	TRBV12-3/TRBV12-4	TRBJ2-3	once	TGTGCCAATAGCCCGGCGGGGACTAGCACAGATACGCAGTATTTT	CANSPAGTSTDTQYF
.	TRBV6-5	TRBJ1-1	many	TGTGCCAGCAGTAATCAACTATACAGGGTTGAAGGCACTGAAGCTTTCTTT	CASSNQLYRVEGTEAFF
.	TRBV6-1	TRBJ2-7	medium-sized	TGTGCCAGCAGTGATGATTATCAGGACGAGCAGTACTTC	CASSDDYQDEQYF